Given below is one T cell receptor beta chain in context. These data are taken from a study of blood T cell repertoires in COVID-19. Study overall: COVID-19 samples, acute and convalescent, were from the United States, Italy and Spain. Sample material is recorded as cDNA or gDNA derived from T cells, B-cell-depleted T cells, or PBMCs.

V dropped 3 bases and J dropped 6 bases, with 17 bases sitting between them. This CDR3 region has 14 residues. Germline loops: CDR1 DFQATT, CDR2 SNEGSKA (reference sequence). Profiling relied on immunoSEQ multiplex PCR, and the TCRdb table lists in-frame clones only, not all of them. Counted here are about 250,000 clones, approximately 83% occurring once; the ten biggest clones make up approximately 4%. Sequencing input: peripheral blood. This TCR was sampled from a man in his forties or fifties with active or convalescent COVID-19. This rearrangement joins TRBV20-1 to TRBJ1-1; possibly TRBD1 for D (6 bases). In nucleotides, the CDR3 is TGCAGTGCTAGTCTTAGGACAGCCAGCGCTGAAGCTTTCTTT. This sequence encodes CSASLRTASAEAFF.